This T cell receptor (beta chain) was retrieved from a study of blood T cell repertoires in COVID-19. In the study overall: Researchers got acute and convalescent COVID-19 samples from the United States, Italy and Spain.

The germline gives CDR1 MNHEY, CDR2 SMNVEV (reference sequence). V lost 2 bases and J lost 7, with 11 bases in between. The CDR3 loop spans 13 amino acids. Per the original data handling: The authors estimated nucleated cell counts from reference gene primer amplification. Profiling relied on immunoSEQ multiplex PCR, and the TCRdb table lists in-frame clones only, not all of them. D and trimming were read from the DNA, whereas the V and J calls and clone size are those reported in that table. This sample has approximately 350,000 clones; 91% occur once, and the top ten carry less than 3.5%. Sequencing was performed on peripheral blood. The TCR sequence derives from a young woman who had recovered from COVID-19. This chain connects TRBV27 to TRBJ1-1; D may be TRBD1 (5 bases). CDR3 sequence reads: CASSLLSRDEAFF. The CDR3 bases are TGTGCCAGCAGTTTACTCTCCAGGGATGAAGCTTTCTTT.